The present entry profiles one T cell receptor beta chain with its context. The antigen it binds to is not known. Base qualities are not recorded, but no much larger clone differs from it by a single base. The donors were healthy, HIV-negative adults who had no recently reported acute infections or vaccinations. All donors were Caucasian adults living in Nashville, Tennessee, USA. CD8 memory samples combined magnetically selected CD45RO+ cells with CCR7-negative CD45RA+ effector memory (TemRA) cells. After blood collection by leukapheresis, PBMCs were isolated using Ficoll-Histopaque density gradient centrifugation and then cryopreserved in the vapor phase of liquid nitrogen. Analytical flow cytometry was used to check the purity and quantity of each magnetically sorted T cell population. From each sorted fraction, genomic DNA was isolated and quantified by UV absorbance on a Nanodrop 2000c. The data stem from a study of shared clonotypes between healthy human individuals (dated by TCRdb to 2020 to 2021). Regarding the complete study: The cohort included three men and a couple of women between 18 and 49 years of age. For each donor, three plates each were used for CD4 naive and CD4 memory, two plates were used for CD8 naive, and one plate was used for CD8 memory. To estimate repertoire size and how much clonotype sharing occurs between individuals, the study deeply sequenced the blood TCR repertoires of several healthy adults. Different laboratories and diverse techniques were used to prepare libraries and sequence TCR repertoires, to increase sequencing depth and limit assay-specific biases. Between about 0.94 and 10 billion PBMCs per donor were obtained by leukapheresis.

Broad study findings and their caveats: Even with the large sequencing depth, rarefaction of the sorted-subset datasets indicated that sequencing was incomplete. Estimated clonotype richness was generally larger for naive than for memory subsets. Across a handful of donors, approximately 5% of naive CD4, approximately 4% of naive CD8, 2.3% of memory CD4, and under 0.45% of memory CD8 clonotypes were shared. Only blood was sampled, and tissue TCR repertoires likely differ from those in blood. Higher generation probabilities were observed for clonotypes shared by all four sorted-subset donors than for non-shared clonotypes. Because the study included a small number of donors, the genetic and exposure-history diversity represented was limited. Pairwise subsampling led to the expectation that sequencing depth would affect the degree of clonotype sharing among donors.

Using the deep immunoSEQ assay, TCR CDR3 regions were amplified from genomic DNA by multiplex PCR. For each cell subset, the extracted genomic DNA was distributed evenly across all wells of several immunoSEQ 96-well plates, and each plate served as one replicate. For sorted subsets, around 0.2 ug genomic DNA, equal to 30,000 or so T cell genomes, was loaded into each replicate PCR. Purified libraries were measured with a Qubit 3.0 fluorometer, size-checked on a Bioanalyzer 2100, and measured again with the KAPA Library Quantification kit. A separate single-read 150-cycle Illumina NextSeq 550 flow cell was used to sequence each immunoSEQ 96-well plate. The authors' analysis ran thus. Because the immunoSEQ output included only junctional sequences and no quality scores, the filtering could not be the same as the filtering used for full-length reads. To assign V/J genes and CDR3, sequences were annotated using PyIR, a Python wrapper for IgBLAST v1.9, with IMGT germline references. Any read was removed if the V/J assignment was weak (E-value above 1e-6), the CDR3 was missing, or the read contained stop codons, out-of-frame junctions, or ambiguous translated residues. V3J clonotypes were defined as sequences sharing the same inferred V gene, J gene, and CDR3 amino acid sequence. Percentage overlap between repertoires was calculated by dividing the number of shared unique clonotypes by the size of the smaller repertoire. Richness of each repertoire was evaluated using RTK rarefaction, the Chao1 estimator, and Recon v2.1 estimates of unobserved clonotypes. Generation probabilities for all TCRbeta clonotypes obtained by the gDNA method from a handful of donors were computed using OLGA. TCRdb retrieved this table from immuneACCESS and kept in-frame rearrangements only. Not all clones are present; in checked studies, unresolved V genes account for under half, and no reason is known for the remainder. V and J calls and clone size are copied from that table; D and trimming were computed from the DNA. The sample contains hundreds of thousands of clones, roughly 96% of them found a single time. The ten most abundant clones make up less than 0.35% of the sample.

According to the germline V gene, CDR1 reads ENHRY and CDR2 reads SYGVKD. Taken from cysteine to phenylalanine, the CDR3 has 15 residues. The kept DNA is CDR3 alone, 45 bases in frame from the first base. V and J are trimmed by 5 bases and 2 bases, and the gene matches miss 5 bases of the junction. The chain employs TRBV10-3 and TRBJ2-3; the junction holds 9 bases that match TRBD2. Sequencing used memory CD8+ T cells sorted from blood. The intended sense of this specimen's cell subset or site label: CD45RO+ cells pooled with CCR7-negative TemRA cells. The receptor's source is a young man in good health. The DNA reads as follows: TGTGCCATCAGTCAGATAGCGGGAGCCACAGATACGCAGTATTTT. This yields the protein CAISQIAGATDTQYF.